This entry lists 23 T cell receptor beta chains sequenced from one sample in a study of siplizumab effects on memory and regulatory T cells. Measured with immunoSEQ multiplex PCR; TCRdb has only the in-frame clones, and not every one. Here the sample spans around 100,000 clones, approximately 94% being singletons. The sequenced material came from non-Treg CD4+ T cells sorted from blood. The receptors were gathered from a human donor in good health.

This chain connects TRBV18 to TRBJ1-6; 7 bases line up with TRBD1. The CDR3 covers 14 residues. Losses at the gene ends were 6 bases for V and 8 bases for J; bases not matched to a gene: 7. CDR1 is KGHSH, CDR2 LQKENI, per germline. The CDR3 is CASSPTGRDSPLHF. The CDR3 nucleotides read TGTGCCAGCTCCCCGACAGGGAGAGATTCACCCCTCCACTTT.

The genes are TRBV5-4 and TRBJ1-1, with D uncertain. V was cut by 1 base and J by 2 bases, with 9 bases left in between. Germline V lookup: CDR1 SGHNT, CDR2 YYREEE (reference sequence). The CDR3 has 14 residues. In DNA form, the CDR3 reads TGTGCCAGCAGCTTGATGGGAAGAAACACTGAAGCTTTCTTT. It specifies CASSLMGRNTEAFF.

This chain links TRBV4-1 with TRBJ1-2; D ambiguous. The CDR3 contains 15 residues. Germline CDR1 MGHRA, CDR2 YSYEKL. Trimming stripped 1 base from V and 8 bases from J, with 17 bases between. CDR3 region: CASSQATRFSGGYTF. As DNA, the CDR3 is TGCGCCAGCAGCCAAGCTACCAGATTCTCCGGCGGCTACACCTTC.

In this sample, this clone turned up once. Here the CDR3 DNA reads TGTGCCAGCAGCGGAAGCGGGAGGGTCTCGGATACGCAGTATTTT. This gives the protein CASSGSGRVSDTQYF. The chain uses TRBV7-3 and TRBJ2-3, with 10 nucleotides matching TRBD2. The CDR3 totals 15 residues. V gave up 5 bases and J gave up 6 bases; unmatched junction bases: 8. Germline V lookup: CDR1 SGHTA, CDR2 FQGTGA.

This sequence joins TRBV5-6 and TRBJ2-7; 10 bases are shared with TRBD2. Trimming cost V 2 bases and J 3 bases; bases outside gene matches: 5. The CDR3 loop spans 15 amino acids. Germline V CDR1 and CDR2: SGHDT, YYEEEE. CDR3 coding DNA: TGTGCCAGCAGCTTTAGCGGGAGGTTCCTCTACGAGCAGTACTTC. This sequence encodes CASSFSGRFLYEQYF.

The CDR3 sequence is CASSLDRSDEQFF. The CDR3 bases are TGTGCCAGCAGCTTAGATAGAAGTGATGAGCAGTTCTTC. This chain joins TRBV7-3 and TRBJ2-1, with D unclear. The CDR3 runs to 13 residues. Trimming removed 2 bases at V and 8 bases at J, with 10 bases between. The germline gives CDR1 SGHTA, CDR2 FQGTGA.

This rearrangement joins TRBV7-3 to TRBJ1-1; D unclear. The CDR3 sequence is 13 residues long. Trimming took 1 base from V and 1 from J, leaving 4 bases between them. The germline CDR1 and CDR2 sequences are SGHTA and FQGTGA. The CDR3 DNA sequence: TGTGCCAGCAGCTTAATGCCGAACACTGAAGCTTTCTTT. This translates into CASSLMPNTEAFF.

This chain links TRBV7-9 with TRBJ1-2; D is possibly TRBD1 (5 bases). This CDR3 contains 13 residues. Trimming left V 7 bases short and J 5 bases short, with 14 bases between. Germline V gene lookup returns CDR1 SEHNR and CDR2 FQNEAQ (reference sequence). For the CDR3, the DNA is TGTGCCAGCATCGTTCAGGGAGGATATGGCTACACCTTC. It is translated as CASIVQGGYGYTF.

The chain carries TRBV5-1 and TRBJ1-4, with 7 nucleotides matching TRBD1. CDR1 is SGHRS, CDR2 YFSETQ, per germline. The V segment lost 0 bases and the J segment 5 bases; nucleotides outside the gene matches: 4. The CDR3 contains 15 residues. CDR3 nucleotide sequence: TGCGCCAGCAGCTTGGGGGCAGGGGGAAATGAAAAACTGTTTTTT. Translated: CASSLGAGGNEKLFF.

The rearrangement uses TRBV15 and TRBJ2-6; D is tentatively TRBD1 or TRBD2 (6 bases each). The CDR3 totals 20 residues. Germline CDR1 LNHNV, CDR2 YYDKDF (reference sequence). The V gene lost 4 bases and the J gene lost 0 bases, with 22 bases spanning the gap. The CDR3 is CATSTGGPLKRDSGANVLTF. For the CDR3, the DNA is TGTGCCACCAGCACTGGGGGGCCGCTAAAACGAGACTCTGGGGCCAACGTCCTGACTTTC.

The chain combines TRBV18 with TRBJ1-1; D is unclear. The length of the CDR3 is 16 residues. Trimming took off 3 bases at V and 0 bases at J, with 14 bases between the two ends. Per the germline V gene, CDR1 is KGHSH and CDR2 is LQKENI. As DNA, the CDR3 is TGTGCCAGCTCACCCAGCGAGGTCACTCTGAACACTGAAGCTTTCTTT. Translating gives CASSPSEVTLNTEAFF.

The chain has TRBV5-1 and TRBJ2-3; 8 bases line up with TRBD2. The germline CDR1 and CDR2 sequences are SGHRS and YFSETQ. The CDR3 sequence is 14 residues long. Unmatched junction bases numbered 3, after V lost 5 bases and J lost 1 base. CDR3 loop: CASRRREGTDTQYF. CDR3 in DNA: TGCGCCAGCAGGAGGCGGGAGGGCACAGATACGCAGTATTTT.

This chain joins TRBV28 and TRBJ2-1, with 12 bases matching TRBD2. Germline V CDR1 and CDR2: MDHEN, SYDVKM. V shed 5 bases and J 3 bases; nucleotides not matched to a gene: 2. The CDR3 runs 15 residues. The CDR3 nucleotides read TGTGCCAGCAGTGGGACTAGCGGGTACTACAATGAGCAGTTCTTC. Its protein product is CASSGTSGYYNEQFF.

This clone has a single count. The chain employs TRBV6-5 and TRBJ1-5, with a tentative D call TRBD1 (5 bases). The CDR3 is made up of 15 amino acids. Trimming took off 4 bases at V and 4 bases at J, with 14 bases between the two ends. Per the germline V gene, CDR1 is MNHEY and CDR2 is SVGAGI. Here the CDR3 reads CASSSLVGGNQPQHF. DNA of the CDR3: TGTGCCAGCAGTTCCCTTGTGGGGGGGAATCAGCCCCAGCATTTT.

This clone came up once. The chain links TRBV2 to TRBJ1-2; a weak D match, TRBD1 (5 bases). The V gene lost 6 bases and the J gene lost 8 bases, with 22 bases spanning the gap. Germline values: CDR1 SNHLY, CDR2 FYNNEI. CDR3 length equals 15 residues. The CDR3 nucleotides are TGTGCCAGCAGGGGGGTAGGGGTAGGGTTGAGAGGCTACACCTTC. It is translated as CASRGVGVGLRGYTF.

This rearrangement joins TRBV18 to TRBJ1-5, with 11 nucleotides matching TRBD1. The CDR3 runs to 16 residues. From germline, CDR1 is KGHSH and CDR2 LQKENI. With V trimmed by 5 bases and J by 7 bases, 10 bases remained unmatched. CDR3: CASSSGQGASAQPQHF. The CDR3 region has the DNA TGTGCCAGCTCATCCGGACAGGGGGCGTCCGCCCAGCCCCAGCATTTT.

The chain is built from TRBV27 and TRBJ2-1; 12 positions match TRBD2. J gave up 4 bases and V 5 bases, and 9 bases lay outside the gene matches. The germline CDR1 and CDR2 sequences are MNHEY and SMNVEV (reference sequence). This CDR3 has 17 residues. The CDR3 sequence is CASSRSPGLAGYNEQFF. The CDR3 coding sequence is TGTGCCAGCAGTCGGAGCCCCGGACTAGCGGGATACAATGAGCAGTTCTTC.

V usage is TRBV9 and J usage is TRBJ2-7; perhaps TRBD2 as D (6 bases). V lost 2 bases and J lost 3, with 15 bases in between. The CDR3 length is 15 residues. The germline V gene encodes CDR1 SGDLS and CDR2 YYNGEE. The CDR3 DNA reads TGTGCCAGCAGCGTGTCATTAGCGGAAGGCTACGAGCAGTACTTC. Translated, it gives CASSVSLAEGYEQYF.

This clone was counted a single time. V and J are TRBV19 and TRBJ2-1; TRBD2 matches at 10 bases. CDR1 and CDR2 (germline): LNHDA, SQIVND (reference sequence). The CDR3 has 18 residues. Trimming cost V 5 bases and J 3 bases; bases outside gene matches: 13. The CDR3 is CASSDLRAGGGGYNEQFF. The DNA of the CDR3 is TGTGCCAGTAGTGACCTGAGAGCGGGAGGGGGGGGCTACAATGAGCAGTTCTTC.

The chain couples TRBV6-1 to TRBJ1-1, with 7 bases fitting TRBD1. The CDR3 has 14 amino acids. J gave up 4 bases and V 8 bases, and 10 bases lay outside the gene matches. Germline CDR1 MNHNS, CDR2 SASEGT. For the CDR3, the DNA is TGTGCCAGCCGTGGGGGACAGTCCTTCACTGAAGCTTTCTTT. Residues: CASRGGQSFTEAFF.

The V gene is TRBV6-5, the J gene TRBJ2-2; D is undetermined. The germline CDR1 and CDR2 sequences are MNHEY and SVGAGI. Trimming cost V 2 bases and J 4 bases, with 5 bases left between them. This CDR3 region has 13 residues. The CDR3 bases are TGTGCCAGCAGTTACCAGATCACCGGGGAGCTGTTTTTT. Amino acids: CASSYQITGELFF.

As DNA, the CDR3 is TGTGCCAGCAGCAGAGCAGGGGGTTCAGAGACCCAGTACTTC. It yields the protein CASSRAGGSETQYF. The rearrangement joins TRBV7-6 to TRBJ2-5; 7 positions agree with TRBD1. The length of the CDR3 is 14 residues. Germline CDR1 and CDR2: SGHVS and FNYEAQ. Germline trimming cut 5 bases from V and 4 bases from J; bases unmatched to any gene: 7.

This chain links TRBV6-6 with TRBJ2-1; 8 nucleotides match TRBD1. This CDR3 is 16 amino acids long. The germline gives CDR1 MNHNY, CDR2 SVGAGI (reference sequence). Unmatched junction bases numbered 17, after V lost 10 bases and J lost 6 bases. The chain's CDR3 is CATGQGSVNSPNEQFF. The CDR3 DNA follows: TGTGCCACCGGACAGGGATCGGTGAATTCCCCCAATGAGCAGTTCTTC.